This T cell receptor beta chain originates from a study of cytomegalovirus exposure and HLA in healthy donors (dated by TCRdb to the late 2010s). For context, the study as a whole: The roughly 700 repertoires of the first cohort and the 120 validation repertoires were produced on the same platform, according to a later analysis. The study aimed to test whether signatures of past pathogen exposure could be identified by cataloging public T cell receptors. Besides the first cohort of approximately 670 subjects, a separate validation cohort made up of some 110 different subjects was used. High-throughput TCR immunosequencing, statistical association of individual TCRs with disease status, and machine learning were combined to predict cytomegalovirus infection status.

After removal of 1 base from V and 5 bases from J, the junction retains 5 bases not matched to a gene. The CDR3, from cysteine to phenylalanine, totals 16 residues. Just CDR3 DNA is preserved here, 48 bases in frame from base 1. The CDR1 and CDR2 encoded by the germline V gene are SGHNT and YENEEA. Separate from the approximately 700-subject first cohort, the validation cohort of roughly 120 subjects was the group to which the donors belonged. The library came from the immunoSEQ multiplex PCR assay. The published analysis was carried out like this. A statistical classification framework was built for diagnosing cytomegalovirus status from the catalog of TCR beta chain sequences. Not all clones reach the TCRdb copy of this immuneACCESS table, which keeps in-frame sequences only. Checked studies attribute under half of the gap to unresolved V genes and leave the rest unexplained. D and trimming were read from the DNA, whereas the V and J calls and clone size are those reported in that table. Recorded for this sample are tens of thousands of clones; 95% to 98% of them occurred a single time. The ten largest clones represent roughly 0.82% of the sample.

Comments on this clone: Its binding antigen is unknown. Base qualities were left out, and no much larger clone turns up one base away.

Here is what the overall study found, with its caveats: Most TCR sequences were seen in very few donors, while some public TCRs were found in many individuals. The validation cohort had no HLA typing available for a later analysis, so co-occurrence within that cohort was assessed over all 110 or so repertoires. The authors suggested that the approach could potentially be extended to other disease states and immunological phenotypes. Cytomegalovirus status was reported to be diagnosed by the classifier with high specificity and sensitivity in both the original and validation cohorts. A later analysis found that TCRs clustered in the first cohort also tended to co-occur in the roughly 120 validation repertoires, with roughly 95% of cluster scores above 0. Three of the identified cytomegalovirus-associated TCR beta chains were confirmed in vitro to be specific for cytomegalovirus antigens. The study listed over 150 TCR beta chains as associated with cytomegalovirus.

What was sequenced was PBMCs. The receptor was isolated from a man aged 18 to 29 in good health and CMV-seronegative. The sequence is built from TRBV11-3 and TRBJ2-2, with 9 junctional bases fitting TRBD1. The DNA reads TGTGCCAGCAGCTTAGGAGGGACAGGGATGACCGGGGAGCTGTTTTTT. The encoded protein is CASSLGGTGMTGELFF. The entire variable domain, with the stretches around the CDR3 drawn from the reference TRBV11-3 and TRBJ2-2 proteins, is EAGVVQSPRYKIIEKKQPVAFWCNPISGHNTLYWYLQNLGQGPELLIRYENEEAVDDSQLPKDRFSAERLKGVDSTLKIQPAELGDSAVYLCASSLGGTGMTGELFFGEGSRLTVL.